This is a list of T cell receptor beta chains from one sample in a study of cytomegalovirus exposure and HLA in healthy donors. Sequenced by immunoSEQ multiplex PCR; TCRdb stores in-frame clones only, minus some. The data hold about 130,000 clones, with roughly 85% observed a single time. The sample consisted of PBMCs. The receptors stem from a man aged 35 to 55 in good health and CMV-seropositive. Both conserved end residues are part of each CDR3. The order of the fields is J gene, D gene, clone size, V gene, CDR3 length, CDR3 DNA, CDR3 protein. A D gene is named only where the DNA matches it firmly. A row's size may be missing; if present it is once, few, many or a size class.

TRBJ2-7 TRBD2 once TRBV5-1 14 TGCGCCAGCACCTCTGCGGGGGGCATGTACGAGCAGTACTTC CASTSAGGMYEQYF
TRBJ1-2 - - TRBV6-5 15 TGTGCCAGCAGTTACGTAGAGGGGAGGAGGGATGGCTACACCTTC CASSYVEGRRDGYTF
TRBJ2-1 - once TRBV15 12 TGTGCCACCAGCAGAGGAACTACCTCGGAGCTCTTC CATSRGTTSELF
TRBJ2-6 TRBD1 few TRBV29-1 14 TGCAGCGTAGGACAGGACTCTGGGGCCAACGTCCTGACTTTC CSVGQDSGANVLTF
TRBJ2-1 TRBD2 - TRBV14 22 TGTGCCAGCAGCCAAGGACTCCCGGCAGGACTAGCGGGAATAATGTCCTACAATGAGCAGTTCTTC CASSQGLPAGLAGIMSYNEQFF
TRBJ1-4 - - TRBV28 14 TGTGCCAGCAGTCCTCGGGGGGGGCATGAAAAACTGTTTTTT CASSPRGGHEKLFF
TRBJ1-1 - - TRBV5-1 16 TGCGCCAGCAGCTTTTTCCCTCGCGCAGGGCCTGCTGAAGCTTTCTTT CASSFFPRAGPAEAFF
TRBJ2-7 TRBD1 - TRBV5-1 15 TGCGCCAGCAGCTTAGGACAGGGGGCGTCCTACGAGCAGTACTTC CASSLGQGASYEQYF
TRBJ2-1 - - TRBV2 11 TGTGCCAGCAATTACTACAATGAGCAGTTCTTC CASNYYNEQFF
TRBJ1-2 TRBD1 - TRBV25-1 15 TGTGCCAGCAGGGCCACAGGGGGTTATTCCTATGGCTACACCTTC CASRATGGYSYGYTF
TRBJ2-3 - - TRBV30 10 TGTGCCAAGAGGACAGATACGCAGTATTTT CAKRTDTQYF
TRBJ2-2 TRBD1 - TRBV5-4 16 TGTGCCAGCAGCGGCCGGGACAGGGTTAATACCGGGGAGCTGTTTTTT CASSGRDRVNTGELFF
TRBJ2-1 TRBD2 - TRBV7-9 15 TGTGCCAGCAGCCCCCCGAGCGGGAGTTTAGATGAGCAGTTCTTC CASSPPSGSLDEQFF
TRBJ2-5 TRBD1 - TRBV7-7 16 TGTGCTAGCAGCCCACTTGCGAACAGGGGCCAAGAGACCCAGTACTTC CASSPLANRGQETQYF
TRBJ2-1 - - TRBV7-8 15 TGTGCCAGCAGCTTAGGGGGAGGACGGTACAATGAGCAGTTCTTC CASSLGGGRYNEQFF
TRBJ1-1 TRBD1 - TRBV11-3 15 TGTGCCAGCAGCCCCGGGACAGGGGTGAACACTGAAGCTTTCTTT CASSPGTGVNTEAFF
TRBJ1-5 - few TRBV6-7 11 TGTGCCAGCAGGGTCAGGGGACCCCAGCATTTT CASRVRGPQHF
TRBJ2-5 TRBD1 - TRBV29-1 12 TGCAGCATCCGGGACAGGCAAGAGACCCAGTACTTC CSIRDRQETQYF
TRBJ2-7 - - TRBV5-1 14 TGCGCCAGCAGCTTGGGACTAGCCCAGGGGGAGCAGTACTTC CASSLGLAQGEQYF
TRBJ1-2 - once TRBV11-3 13 TGTGCCAGCAGCTTAAGGTCAGGGGTTGGCTACACCTTC CASSLRSGVGYTF
TRBJ1-2 - few TRBV19 13 TGTGCCAGCCTGGGCAGGCGAGACTATGGCTACACCTTC CASLGRRDYGYTF
TRBJ1-5 - - TRBV15 16 TGTGCCACCAGCAGAGCGCGCGACGGGAGCAATCAGCCCCAGCATTTT CATSRARDGSNQPQHF
TRBJ2-2 TRBD1 - TRBV11-2 15 TGTGCCAGCAGTCCCCGGACAGGGGGGCCCGGGGAGCTGTTTTTT CASSPRTGGPGELFF
TRBJ2-5 - - TRBV4-1 11 TGCGCCAGCAGCCAGGACGGGGCCCAGTACTTC CASSQDGAQYF
TRBJ2-7 - - TRBV7-6 16 TGTGCCAGCAGCTTAGACCTGGGGGAGGGGGAGTACGAGCAGTACTTC CASSLDLGEGEYEQYF
TRBJ2-7 TRBD1 - TRBV7-3 15 TGTGCCAGCAGCCTAACGGGACAGGGGGTCTACGAGCAGTACTTC CASSLTGQGVYEQYF
TRBJ1-1 TRBD1 once TRBV27 13 TGTGCCAGCAGTCGGACAGGGTGGACTGAAGCTTTCTTT CASSRTGWTEAFF
TRBJ1-3 - - TRBV11-2 14 TGTGCCAGCAGCTTCGGGATCTCTGGAAACACCATATATTTT CASSFGISGNTIYF